These 28 T cell receptor beta chains were all obtained from the same sample, sequenced in a study of T cells in Graves' hyperthyroidism and ophthalmopathy. Amplified regions were TCR beta CDR3 sequences from RNA transcripts. Initially, a first-round RT-PCR of the TCR CDR3 employed the HTBI primer set. TCRdb reprocessed the multiplex PCR reads via MiXCR and lists one record per CDR3 protein. The sample lists around 620,000 distinct CDR3 sequences; 13% to 15% were seen once. Input material: blood. The receptors originated from a woman in her late teens or twenties with Graves' ophthalmopathy.

There are many counts of this clonotype. The chain couples TRBV2 to TRBJ2-1; tentative D call: TRBD2 (6 bases). Germline-derived CDR1 and CDR2 are SNHLY and FYNNEI. V lost 0 bases and J 4 bases, leaving 13 bases between the germline ends. This CDR3 is built from 16 residues. CDR3 sequence (DNA): TGTGCCAGCAGTGAAGCGCCCAGCGGGTCTTACAATGAGCAGTTCTTC. It is translated as CASSEAPSGSYNEQFF.

The CDR3, as DNA: TGTGCCAGCAGTCAAGACAGGGGGAGGCATTCACCCCTCCACTTT. Its translation is CASSQDRGRHSPLHF. The chain carries TRBV5-4 and TRBJ1-6, with 9 bases aligning to TRBD1. The germline V gene has CDR1 SGHNT and CDR2 YYREEE (reference sequence). With 5 bases clipped from V and 8 bases from J, the junction kept 8 bases outside the gene matches. The CDR3 contains 15 residues.

V is TRBV7-2 and J is TRBJ2-3; the match to TRBD2 covers 13 bases. The V gene end was trimmed by 6 bases and the J gene end by 7 bases; junction bases not matched to a gene: 13. Germline V gene lookup returns CDR1 SGHTA and CDR2 FQGNSA. The CDR3 is 17 amino acids. The CDR3 reads CASRAAGGTSGTNTQYF. In nucleotides, the CDR3 is TGTGCCAGCAGGGCAGCGGGGGGGACTAGCGGGACTAATACGCAGTATTTT. Combining the CDR3 with reference TRBV7-2 and TRBJ2-3 gives the whole variable domain GAGVSQSPSNKVTEKGKDVELRCDPISGHTALYWYRQSLGQGLEFLIYFQGNSAPDKSGLPSDRFSAERTGGSVSTLTIQRTQQEDSAVYLCASRAAGGTSGTNTQYFGPGTRLTVL.

This clonotype was seen at least ten times. The V gene is TRBV12-3 or TRBV12-4, the J gene TRBJ1-1; a weak D match, TRBD1 (5 bases). The CDR3 runs to 14 residues. V lost 7 bases to trimming and J lost 10 bases, with 22 bases between them. The CDR3 protein is CASTRIGLGEVAFF. The DNA of the CDR3 is TGTGCCAGCACCCGTATTGGTTTGGGGGAGGTAGCTTTCTTT.

This clonotype has only a few counts. This rearrangement joins TRBV10-2 to TRBJ2-5, with TRBD2 matching 7 bases. CDR1 and CDR2 from the germline V gene are WSHSY and SAAADI. The J segment lost 5 bases and the V segment lost 2 bases, leaving 14 bases of the junction unmatched. The CDR3 sequence is 17 residues long. CDR3 region: CASSETAGAYLGETQYF. For the CDR3, the DNA is TGCGCCAGCAGTGAGACGGCGGGAGCCTATCTCGGGGAGACCCAGTACTTC.

This clonotype was seen many times. The chain employs TRBV7-9 and TRBJ2-7; no definite D call. The V end was cut by 0 bases, the J end by 0 bases, with 6 bases between. This CDR3 contains 14 residues. CDR1 is SEHNR and CDR2 is FQNEAQ in the germline V gene (reference sequence). CDR3 DNA sequence: TGTGCCAGCAGCTTAGCTCAGTTCTCCTACGAGCAGTACTTC. Its protein product is CASSLAQFSYEQYF. The full variable domain, completed using reference TRBV7-9 and TRBJ2-7, is DTGVSQNPRHKITKRGQNVTFRCDPISEHNRLYWYRQTLGQGPEFLTYFQNEAQLEKSRLLSDRFSAERPKGSFSTLEIQRTEQGDSAMYLCASSLAQFSYEQYFGPGTRLTVT.

This clonotype was observed many times. The rearrangement joins TRBV19 to TRBJ2-1, with 11 bases aligning to TRBD2. Germline V gives CDR1 LNHDA, CDR2 SQIVND (reference sequence). The CDR3 has 16 amino acids. V shed 3 bases and J 7 bases; nucleotides not matched to a gene: 8. The CDR3 DNA is TGTGCCAGTAGTATTCTACTAGCGGGAGTAGGGAATGAGCAGTTCTTC. It translates to CASSILLAGVGNEQFF.

J is TRBJ2-4 and V is TRBV6-6; D is undetermined. The CDR3 spans 12 residues. Germline V gene data show CDR1 as MNHNY and CDR2 as SVGAGI (reference sequence). Trimming shortened V by 2 bases and J by 8 bases, and 7 bases separated the two germline ends. CDR3 protein: CASSYGSDIQYF. For the CDR3, the DNA is TGTGCCAGCAGTTACGGTTCGGACATTCAGTACTTC.

This clonotype was seen many times. V and J are TRBV5-1 and TRBJ2-5, with D tentatively TRBD2 (6 bases). The CDR3 runs to 17 residues. CDR1 and CDR2 from the germline V gene are SGHRS and YFSETQ. Trimming shortened V by 2 bases and J by 4 bases, and 21 bases separated the two germline ends. As DNA, the CDR3 is TGCGCCAGCAGCTTCGGTCGGGTTCCCGCTAGCGTAGAGACCCAGTACTTC. Its translation is CASSFGRVPASVETQYF.

A few counts support this clonotype. The rearrangement joins TRBV16 to TRBJ1-2; possible D gene TRBD1, 5 bases. Germline lookup yields CDR1 KGHSY and CDR2 FQNENV. Deletions cut 4 bases from V and 4 bases from J, with 22 bases between. The CDR3 is 17 amino acids. The CDR3 region is CASSPYPASTGGYGYTF. The DNA for the CDR3 is TGTGCCAGCAGCCCCTACCCGGCCTCGACCGGGGGCTATGGCTACACCTTC. The complete variable domain, with remaining parts taken from reference TRBV16 and TRBJ1-2, reads GEEVAQTPKHLVRGEGQKAKLYCAPIKGHSYVFWYQQVLKNEFKFLISFQNENVFDETGMPKERFSAKCLPNSPCSLEIQATKLEDSAVYFCASSPYPASTGGYGYTFGSGTRLTVV.

This clonotype has ten or more counts. CDR3 nucleotide sequence: TGTGCCAGCAGCGTCGAGGTCGCTACTACAGATACGCAGTATTTT. This codes for CASSVEVATTDTQYF. V gene TRBV7-2 combines with J gene TRBJ2-3; no clear D. Trimming cost V 5 bases and J 3 bases, with 15 bases left between them. Germline V lookup: CDR1 SGHTA, CDR2 FQGNSA. This CDR3 region has 15 residues.

This clonotype was picked up a small number of times. The chain joins TRBV20-1 to TRBJ2-1; tentative D call: TRBD2 (6 bases). Deletions cut 3 bases from V and 6 bases from J, with 21 bases between. The CDR3 spans 16 residues. Germline V gives CDR1 DFQATT, CDR2 SNEGSKA (reference sequence). CDR3 in DNA: TGCAGTGCTAGCCCCAGGAGGGGACTGGGGGGCAATGAGCAGTTCTTC. Translation: CSASPRRGLGGNEQFF.

In this sample, this clonotype turned up a few times. This CDR3 reads CAWTRQGSGNQPQHF. The CDR3 DNA reads TGTGCCTGGACGCGTCAGGGGTCGGGTAATCAGCCCCAGCATTTT. V usage is TRBV30 and J usage is TRBJ1-5; TRBD1 is a possible D gene (6 bases). Germline values: CDR1 GTSNPN, CDR2 SVGIG (reference sequence). CDR3 size: 15 residues. The germline V and J ends were trimmed by 4 bases and 4 bases, with 17 bases remaining between them.

This clonotype was seen a few times. V gene TRBV19 combines with J gene TRBJ2-7, with 11 bases matching TRBD2. J lost 0 bases, V lost 6 bases, and 4 bases had no gene match. Germline CDR1 and CDR2: LNHDA and SQIVND (reference sequence). The CDR3 length is 15 residues. The CDR3 sequence is CASRQTSGASYEQYF. CDR3 nucleotide sequence: TGTGCCAGTAGGCAGACTAGCGGGGCCTCCTACGAGCAGTACTTC. The whole variable domain, remainder taken from reference TRBV19 and TRBJ2-7, is DGGITQSPKYLFRKEGQNVTLSCEQNLNHDAMYWYRQDPGQGLRLIYYSQIVNDFQKGDIAEGYSVSREKKESFPLTVTSAQKNPTAFYLCASRQTSGASYEQYFGPGTRLTVT.

The chain couples TRBV30 to TRBJ1-4; 7 bases align to TRBD1. The CDR3 consists of 16 residues. Germline lookup yields CDR1 GTSNPN and CDR2 SVGIG (reference sequence). Trimming took 2 bases from V and 5 from J; bases not matched to a gene: 11. Written as DNA, the CDR3 is TGTGCCTGGAGTCCTCCCTTTGGGACAGAGAATGAAAAACTGTTTTTT. Residues: CAWSPPFGTENEKLFF.

The sample holds a few counts of this clonotype. V and J are TRBV12-3 or TRBV12-4 and TRBJ2-2; D is possibly TRBD2 (6 bases). The CDR3 is 12 amino acids. Trimming left V 6 bases short and J 13 bases short, with 15 bases between. The CDR3 loop is CASSFWGVGLFF. CDR3 coding DNA: TGTGCCAGCAGCTTTTGGGGGGTAGGGCTGTTTTTT.

This clonotype was seen many times. The chain has TRBV29-1 and TRBJ2-1; D is tentatively TRBD1 or TRBD2 (6 bases each). CDR1 SQVTM and CDR2 ANQGSEA come from the germline V gene. Trimming shortened V by 5 bases and J by 9 bases, and 17 bases separated the two germline ends. The CDR3 has 13 amino acids. CDR3: CSVTEGEWGEQFF. CDR3 nucleotides: TGCAGCGTTACGGAGGGGGAGTGGGGTGAGCAGTTCTTC.

There are many counts of this clonotype. This rearrangement joins TRBV6-2 or TRBV6-3 to TRBJ2-5; no clear D gene. This CDR3 contains 16 residues. Germline V CDR1 and CDR2: MNHEY, SVGEGT. V lost 0 bases and J 7 bases, leaving 18 bases between the germline ends. CDR3 protein: CASSYSSYGTLGTQYF. As DNA, the CDR3 is TGTGCCAGCAGTTACTCGTCGTACGGCACGCTGGGGACCCAGTACTTC.

This clonotype was detected a few times. The chain carries TRBV5-8 and TRBJ1-2, with D maybe TRBD1 (6 bases). Trimming took off 3 bases at V and 4 bases at J, with 16 bases between the two ends. The germline CDR1 and CDR2 sequences are SGHTS and YDEGEE. The CDR3 has 15 amino acids. CDR3 DNA: TGTGCCAGCAGCTCTGACAGGCCACCTTTCTATGGCTACACCTTC. Translation: CASSSDRPPFYGYTF. Using reference TRBV5-8 and TRBJ1-2 for the parts outside the CDR3, the full variable domain is EAGVTQSPTHLIKTRGQQATLRCSPISGHTSVYWYQQALGLGLQFLLWYDEGEERNRGNFPPRFSGRQFPNYSSELNVNALELEDSALYLCASSSDRPPFYGYTFGSGTRLTVV.

The genes are TRBV11-3 and TRBJ1-1; a possible D gene is TRBD1 (5 bases). Deletions cut 1 base from V and 5 bases from J, with 11 bases between. CDR3 length: 14 amino acids. The germline V gene has CDR1 SGHNT and CDR2 YENEEA. The CDR3 DNA follows: TGTGCCAGCAGCTTAGTTTCTCAGGGAACTGAAGCTTTCTTT. Encoded protein: CASSLVSQGTEAFF.

This clonotype has ten or more counts. This chain connects TRBV7-9 to TRBJ2-1; unclear D gene. The CDR3 has 15 residues. Germline-derived CDR1 and CDR2 are SEHNR and FQNEAQ (reference sequence). V lost 4 bases to trimming and J lost 6 bases, with 16 bases between them. CDR3 region: CASSSPLDTVNEQFF. The CDR3 DNA is TGTGCCAGCAGCTCCCCTCTAGATACGGTCAATGAGCAGTTCTTC.

Ten or more counts support this clonotype. The DNA of the CDR3 is TGTGCCAGCAGTTTGTTGTCTATGAACACTGAAGCTTTCTTT. This encodes CASSLLSMNTEAFF. The chain is built from TRBV28 and TRBJ1-1; D is unresolved. Per the germline V gene, CDR1 is MDHEN and CDR2 is SYDVKM. This CDR3 has 14 amino acids. Between the trimmed V and J ends, which lost 3 bases and 0 bases, there was a span of 8 bases.

This clonotype has only a few counts. The J gene is TRBJ2-7, the V gene TRBV28, with TRBD1 matching 11 bases. Germline V CDR1 and CDR2: MDHEN, SYDVKM. The CDR3 extends over 16 amino acids. Losses at the gene ends were 2 bases for V and 2 bases for J; bases not matched to a gene: 5. CDR3 region: CASSLGGTGGPYEQYF. CDR3 in DNA: TGTGCCAGCAGTTTAGGCGGGACAGGGGGGCCCTACGAGCAGTACTTC.

This clonotype was detected ten times or more. This sequence joins TRBV6-1 and TRBJ2-1; D is unclear. V lost 10 bases, J lost 10 bases, and 20 bases lay in between. The CDR3 runs to 13 residues. Looked up from germline, CDR1 is MNHNS and CDR2 is SASEGT. The CDR3 is CATTLFLTQEQFF. Written as DNA, the CDR3 is TGTGCCACCACCCTTTTTCTAACACAAGAGCAGTTCTTC.

This clonotype was found a few times. J is TRBJ1-2 and V is TRBV4-2; TRBD1 agrees at 9 bases. CDR3 size: 15 residues. Germline V gene sequence: CDR1 LGHNA, CDR2 YNFKEQ. V dropped 1 base and J dropped 4; count of bases not matched to a gene: 4. The DNA for the CDR3 is TGTGCCAGCAGCCAAGCCCGGGACAGGGCCTATGGCTACACCTTC. This encodes CASSQARDRAYGYTF.

This clonotype was seen many times. The chain links TRBV20-1 to TRBJ2-1; 9 bases map to TRBD2. The CDR3 is 15 amino acids. Per germline, CDR1 DFQATT and CDR2 SNEGSKA (reference sequence). V gave up 6 bases and J gave up 14 bases; unmatched junction bases: 20. The CDR3 region is CSALRGPTAGGREFF. CDR3 nucleotides: TGCAGTGCCCTCAGAGGGCCTACGGCGGGAGGGCGTGAGTTCTTC.

The chain recombines TRBV7-9 with TRBJ2-3, with D perhaps TRBD1 or TRBD2 (5 bases each). Per the germline V gene, CDR1 is SEHNR and CDR2 is FQNEAQ (reference sequence). V lost 5 bases to trimming and J lost 0 bases, with 12 bases between them. This CDR3 spans 15 amino acids. CDR3 in DNA: TGTGCCAGCAGCATCCGGGACGTGAGCACAGATACGCAGTATTTT. Translated, it gives CASSIRDVSTDTQYF.

This clonotype was seen repeatedly, ten times or more. This chain joins TRBV7-9 and TRBJ2-7; D gene uncertain. Trimming shortened V by 5 bases and J by 6 bases, and 17 bases separated the two germline ends. The CDR3 has 14 amino acids. Germline CDR1 and CDR2: SEHNR and FQNEAQ (reference sequence). The CDR3 protein is CASSRMNLDGEQYF. As DNA, the CDR3 is TGTGCCAGCAGCCGTATGAATCTAGACGGCGAGCAGTACTTC.